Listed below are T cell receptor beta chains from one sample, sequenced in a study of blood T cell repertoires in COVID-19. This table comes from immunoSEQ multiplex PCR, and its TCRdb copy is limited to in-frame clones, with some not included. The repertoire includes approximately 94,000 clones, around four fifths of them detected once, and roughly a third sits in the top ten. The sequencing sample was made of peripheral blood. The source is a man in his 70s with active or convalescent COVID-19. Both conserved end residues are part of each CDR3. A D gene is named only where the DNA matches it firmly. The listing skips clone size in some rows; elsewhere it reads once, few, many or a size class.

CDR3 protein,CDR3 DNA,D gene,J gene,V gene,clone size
CSVVSGEEPGQGRKRAFF,TGCAGCGTTGTGTCGGGTGAGGAGCCTGGACAGGGAAGAAAAAGGGCTTTCTTT,TRBD1,TRBJ1-1,TRBV29-1,-
CASSLLSGGANEQFF,TGTGCCAGCAGTTTATTAAGCGGGGGGGCCAATGAGCAGTTCTTC,TRBD2,TRBJ2-1,TRBV28,-
CASSFTQVDTQYF,TGTGCCAGCAGTTTCACCCAGGTAGATACGCAGTATTTT,-,TRBJ2-3,TRBV28,-
CASSTGQVGQPQHF,TGTGCCAGCAGTACGGGACAGGTCGGTCAGCCCCAGCATTTT,TRBD1,TRBJ1-5,TRBV28,-
CATSRVGTGEKLFF,TGTGCCACCAGCAGAGTTGGGACAGGGGAAAAACTGTTTTTT,TRBD1,TRBJ1-4,TRBV15,-
CASSLQLLYEQYF,TGTGCCAGCAGCTTACAACTTCTCTACGAGCAGTACTTC,-,TRBJ2-7,TRBV7-8,-
CASRMSGANSGNTIYF,TGTGCCAGCAGGATGTCAGGGGCCAACTCTGGAAACACCATATATTTT,-,TRBJ1-3,TRBV27,-
CASRRQGMNTEAFF,TGTGCCAGCCGTAGACAGGGGATGAACACTGAAGCTTTCTTT,TRBD1,TRBJ1-1,TRBV27,-
CASSPPNRVGTEAFF,TGTGCCAGCAGCCCCCCCAACAGGGTGGGCACTGAAGCTTTCTTT,-,TRBJ1-1,TRBV28,-
CASSLGRTGQETQYF,TGCGCCAGCAGCCTAGGGAGGACAGGACAAGAGACCCAGTACTTC,-,TRBJ2-5,TRBV4-1,few
CASSSGVEEKLFF,TGCGCCAGCAGCTCGGGGGTAGAGGAAAAACTGTTTTTT,-,TRBJ1-4,TRBV5-1,-
CASSQDDRTYEQYF,TGCGCCAGCAGCCAAGATGACAGAACCTACGAGCAGTACTTC,-,TRBJ2-7,TRBV4-3,-
CARTLAPRLSGGHNEQFF,TGTGCCAGAACCCTAGCCCCCCGACTAAGCGGAGGCCACAATGAGCAGTTCTTC,-,TRBJ2-1,TRBV5-3,-
CASSRGSNTEAFF,TGCGCCAGCAGCCGGGGGAGCAACACTGAAGCTTTCTTT,-,TRBJ1-1,TRBV5-1,-
CASSVTTNEKLFF,TGTGCCAGCAGCGTCACAACTAATGAAAAACTGTTTTTT,-,TRBJ1-4,TRBV7-2,-
CASIGQGASGYTF,TGTGCCAGCATCGGGCAGGGGGCGTCTGGCTACACCTTC,TRBD1,TRBJ1-2,TRBV25-1,-
CASSQEAGYHGELFF,TGCGCCAGCAGCCAAGAAGCGGGGTACCACGGGGAGCTGTTTTTT,TRBD2,TRBJ2-2,TRBV4-1,-
CASSPGTSNEQFF,TGTGCCAGCAGTCCCGGGACTAGTAATGAGCAGTTCTTC,TRBD2,TRBJ2-1,TRBV12-3/TRBV12-4,-
CATSDLGGRGCLWEQYF,TGTGCCACCAGTGATTTAGGGGGAAGGGGGTGTTTATGGGAGCAGTACTTC,-,TRBJ2-7,TRBV24-1,-
CASSRRGNTGELFF,TGTGCCAGCAGTAGGAGGGGGAACACCGGGGAGCTGTTTTTT,-,TRBJ2-2,TRBV11-2,-